This T cell receptor (beta chain) appears in the sequencing data of a study of blood T cell repertoires in COVID-19 (TCRdb year 2020). Regarding the complete study: The collaborator samples originated in the United States, Italy and Spain and spanned the acute and convalescent phases of COVID-19. Sample metadata almost always included a de-identified subject ID, COVID-19 status, age in years and sex. HLA class I and class II types, where available, came from metadata supplied by the sample provider rather than from assay-based typing. Subjects who had been exposed to COVID-19, were actively infected with it, or had recovered from it provided the deeply sampled blood TCRbeta repertoires that made up the dataset. The prospective study material was composed of cDNA or gDNA derived from T cells, B-cell-depleted T cells, or PBMCs. The samples were drawn from two sources: the first 160 participants of the ongoing ImmuneRACE study, and over 950 subjects contributed by 6 global collaborators. The repertoires were released in a freely available public database meant as a resource for research on the immune response to SARS-CoV-2.

The immunoSEQ Assay, a bias-controlled multiplex PCR, was used to amplify TCRbeta CDR3 regions from genomic DNA. Concerning the study's data processing: The number of nucleated cells in each sample was estimated by amplification of reference gene primers within the assay. Sequence reads were collapsed and filtered to measure the absolute abundance of every unique TCRbeta CDR3 rearrangement. Productive Simpson clonality was computed per sample as the square root of Simpson's diversity index over productive rearrangements. Held by TCRdb, this immuneACCESS table contains in-frame sequences only and omits some clones. Under half of the omission traces to an unresolved V gene where checked; the cause of the rest is unknown. The V and J calls and clone size are taken from that table; D and trimming were inferred from the DNA. A total of over 200,000 clones appear in this sample, roughly 86% of them only once. The top ten clonotypes cover roughly 2.5% of the sample.

The V and J ends are trimmed by 5 bases and 5 bases, leaving 15 bases between them. The CDR3 sequence holds 14 residues, the cysteine and phenylalanine included. CDR3 DNA is the only sequence kept; it has 42 bases, read in frame from the first base. CDR1 and CDR2 (SEHNR, FQNEAQ) derive from the germline V gene (reference sequence). What the study reported, not specific to this receptor: The amount of clinical and demographic metadata varied by source and participant and was provided uncurated.

The collaborating institutions used their own protocols to collect whole blood in K2EDTA tubes. Collaborator samples were shipped for TCRbeta analysis as frozen whole blood, isolated PBMCs, or DNA extracted from either sample type. On this clone itself: Its antigen target is currently unknown. The record has no base qualities; no much larger clone is one base away.

The sequence came from a woman aged 60 to 75 with acute or convalescent COVID-19. Recombination connected TRBV7-9 to TRBJ1-2; the D segment could be TRBD1, given 6 matching bases. The sequenced sample consisted of peripheral blood. The sequenced DNA: TGTGCCAGCAGCCGCGGCGGGGGGCAATATGGCTACACCTTC. It specifies CASSRGGGQYGYTF. The entire variable domain, with the stretches around the CDR3 drawn from the reference TRBV7-9 and TRBJ1-2 proteins, is DTGVSQNPRHKITKRGQNVTFRCDPISEHNRLYWYRQTLGQGPEFLTYFQNEAQLEKSRLLSDRFSAERPKGSFSTLEIQRTEQGDSAMYLCASSRGGGQYGYTFGSGTRLTVV.